The clone carrying this TCR beta chain was counted ten times or more. The data originate from a study of tumor and adjacent non-tumor tissue in lung cancer. Three rounds of nested PCR, following a modified ARM-PCR protocol, produced the TCRbeta library. TCRdb independently ran MiXCR on the multiplex PCR reads; one entry per CDR3 protein. The top ten hold roughly 19% of the sample, which has about 110,000 distinct CDR3 sequences, 60% to 65% seen once. This sample's RNA came from whole unsorted tissue. More than 3 cm separated this lung sample from the edge of the tumor. After removal of 6 bases from V and 7 bases from J, the junction contained 8 bases not matched to a gene. Germline V gene data show CDR1 as MNHEY and CDR2 as SVGAGI. The CDR3 consists of 16 residues.

This receptor was obtained from a man in his sixties with non-small cell lung cancer. Sequenced sample: distant non-tumor lung tissue. The chain uses TRBV6-5 and TRBJ2-1; 14 nucleotides match TRBD2. The chain's CDR3 is CASSRGLAGADNEQFF. The CDR3 coding sequence is TGTGCCAGCAGCCGGGGACTAGCGGGAGCGGATAATGAGCAGTTCTTC.